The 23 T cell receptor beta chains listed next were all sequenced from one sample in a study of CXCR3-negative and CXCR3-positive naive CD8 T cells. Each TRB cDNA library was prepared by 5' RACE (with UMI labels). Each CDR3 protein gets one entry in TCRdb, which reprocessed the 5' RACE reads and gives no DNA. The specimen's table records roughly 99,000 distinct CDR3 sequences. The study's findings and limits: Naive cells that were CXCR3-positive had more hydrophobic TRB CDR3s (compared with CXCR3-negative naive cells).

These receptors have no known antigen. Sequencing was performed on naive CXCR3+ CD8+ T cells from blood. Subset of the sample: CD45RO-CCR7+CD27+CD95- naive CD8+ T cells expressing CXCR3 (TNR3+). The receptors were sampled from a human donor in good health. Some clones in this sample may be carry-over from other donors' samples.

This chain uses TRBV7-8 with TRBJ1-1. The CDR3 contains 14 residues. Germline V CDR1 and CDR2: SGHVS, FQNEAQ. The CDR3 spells CASSLVEAQSEAFF.

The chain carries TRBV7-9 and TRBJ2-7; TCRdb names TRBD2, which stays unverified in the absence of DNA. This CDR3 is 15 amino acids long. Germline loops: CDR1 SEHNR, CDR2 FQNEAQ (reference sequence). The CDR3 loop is CASSWAGSGGVEQYF.

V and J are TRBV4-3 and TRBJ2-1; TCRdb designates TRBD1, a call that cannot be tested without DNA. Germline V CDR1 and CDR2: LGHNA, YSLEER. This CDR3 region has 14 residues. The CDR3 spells CASSQGTADNEQFF.

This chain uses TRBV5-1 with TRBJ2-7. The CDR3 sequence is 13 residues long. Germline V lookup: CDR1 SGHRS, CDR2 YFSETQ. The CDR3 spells CASSLERNYEQYF. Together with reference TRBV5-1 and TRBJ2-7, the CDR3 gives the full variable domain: KAGVTQTPRYLIKTRGQQVTLSCSPISGHRSVSWYQQTPGQGLQFLFEYFSETQRNKGNFPGRFSGRQFSNSRSEMNVSTLELGDSALYLCASSLERNYEQYFGPGTRLTVT.

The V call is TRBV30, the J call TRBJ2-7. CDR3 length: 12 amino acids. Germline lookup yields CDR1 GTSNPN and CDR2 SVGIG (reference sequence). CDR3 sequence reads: CAWSWITSEQYF.

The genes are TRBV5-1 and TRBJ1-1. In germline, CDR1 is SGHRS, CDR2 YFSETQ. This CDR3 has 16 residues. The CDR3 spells CASSLADNDFDTEAFF.

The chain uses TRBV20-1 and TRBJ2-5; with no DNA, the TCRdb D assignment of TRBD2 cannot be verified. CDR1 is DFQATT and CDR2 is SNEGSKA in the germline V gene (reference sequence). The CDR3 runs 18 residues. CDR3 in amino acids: CSARGGNRAQGPQETQYF.

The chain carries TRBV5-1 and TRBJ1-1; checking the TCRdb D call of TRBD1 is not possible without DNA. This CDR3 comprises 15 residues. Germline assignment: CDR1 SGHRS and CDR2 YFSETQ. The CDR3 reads CASSFLGGGFPEAFF.

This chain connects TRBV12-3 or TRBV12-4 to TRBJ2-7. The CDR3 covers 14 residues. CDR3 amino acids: CASSSTGTHYEQYF.

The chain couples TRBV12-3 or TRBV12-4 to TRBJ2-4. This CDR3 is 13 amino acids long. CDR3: CASSFIDQNIQYF.

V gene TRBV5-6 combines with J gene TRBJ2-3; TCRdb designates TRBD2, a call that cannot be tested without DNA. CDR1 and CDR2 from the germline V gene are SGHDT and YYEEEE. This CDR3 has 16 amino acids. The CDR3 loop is CASSLGAGGSTDTQYF.

This CDR3 is CASSTRDREGYEQFF. This chain uses TRBV9 with TRBJ2-1; checking the TCRdb D call of TRBD1 is not possible without DNA. Germline V gene data show CDR1 as SGDLS and CDR2 as YYNGEE. The CDR3 sequence is 15 residues long.

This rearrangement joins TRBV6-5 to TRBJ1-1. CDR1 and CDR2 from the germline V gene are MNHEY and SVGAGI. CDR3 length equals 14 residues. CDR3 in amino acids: CASSYAGPNTEAFF.

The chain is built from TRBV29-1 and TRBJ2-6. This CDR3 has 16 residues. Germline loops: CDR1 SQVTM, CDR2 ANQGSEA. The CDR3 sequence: CSVESSGRSGANVLTF.

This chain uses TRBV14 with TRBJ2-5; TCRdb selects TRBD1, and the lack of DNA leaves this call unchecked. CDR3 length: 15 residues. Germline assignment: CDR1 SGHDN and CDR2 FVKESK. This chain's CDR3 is CASSQARTGDETQYF.

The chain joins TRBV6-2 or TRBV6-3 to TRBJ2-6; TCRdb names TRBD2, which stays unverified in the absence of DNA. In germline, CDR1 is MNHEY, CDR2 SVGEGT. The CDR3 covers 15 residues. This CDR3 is CASSESHSGANVLTF.

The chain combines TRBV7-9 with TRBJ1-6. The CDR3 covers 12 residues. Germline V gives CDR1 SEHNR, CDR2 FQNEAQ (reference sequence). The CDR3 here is CASSSSQSPLHF.

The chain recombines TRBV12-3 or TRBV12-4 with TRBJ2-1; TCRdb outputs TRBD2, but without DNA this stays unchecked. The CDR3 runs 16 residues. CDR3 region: CASSRPPGLPNNEQFF.

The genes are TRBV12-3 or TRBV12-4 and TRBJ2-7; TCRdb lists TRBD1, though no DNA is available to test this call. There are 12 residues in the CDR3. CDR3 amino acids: CASSFARGEQYF.

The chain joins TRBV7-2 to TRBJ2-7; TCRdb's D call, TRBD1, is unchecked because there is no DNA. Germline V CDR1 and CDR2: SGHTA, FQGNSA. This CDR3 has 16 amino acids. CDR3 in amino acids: CASSLPEKGAPYEQYF.

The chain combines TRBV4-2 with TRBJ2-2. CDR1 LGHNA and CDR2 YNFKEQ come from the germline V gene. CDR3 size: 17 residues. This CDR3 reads CASSQDRWLGNTGELFF.

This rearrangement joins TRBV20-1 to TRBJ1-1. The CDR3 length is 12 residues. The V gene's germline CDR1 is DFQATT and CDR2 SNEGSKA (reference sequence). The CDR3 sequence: CSAREFITEAFF.

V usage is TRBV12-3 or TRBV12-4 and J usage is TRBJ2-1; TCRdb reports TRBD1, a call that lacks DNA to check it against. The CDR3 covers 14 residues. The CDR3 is CASMGRDRGDEQFF.